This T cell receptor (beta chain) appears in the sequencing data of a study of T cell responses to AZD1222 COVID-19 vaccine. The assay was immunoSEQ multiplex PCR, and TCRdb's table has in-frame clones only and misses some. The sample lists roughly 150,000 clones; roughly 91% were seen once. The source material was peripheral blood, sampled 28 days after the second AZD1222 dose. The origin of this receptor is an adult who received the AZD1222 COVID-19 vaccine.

CDR3 protein: CASSFIGGDTQYF. The CDR3 DNA sequence: TGTGCCAGCAGCTTCATAGGGGGAGATACGCAGTATTTT. The gene calls are TRBV7-6 and TRBJ2-3; a weak D match, TRBD1 (6 bases). Looked up from germline, CDR1 is SGHVS and CDR2 is FNYEAQ. V was shortened by 3 bases and J by 5 bases, with 9 bases between the two germline ends. The length of the CDR3 is 13 residues. Full variable domain (rest looked up from reference TRBV7-6 and TRBJ2-3): GAGVSQSPRYKVTKRGQDVALRCDPISGHVSLYWYRQALGQGPEFLTYFNYEAQQDKSGLPNDRFSAERPEGSISTLTIQRTEQRDSAMYRCASSFIGGDTQYFGPGTRLTVL.